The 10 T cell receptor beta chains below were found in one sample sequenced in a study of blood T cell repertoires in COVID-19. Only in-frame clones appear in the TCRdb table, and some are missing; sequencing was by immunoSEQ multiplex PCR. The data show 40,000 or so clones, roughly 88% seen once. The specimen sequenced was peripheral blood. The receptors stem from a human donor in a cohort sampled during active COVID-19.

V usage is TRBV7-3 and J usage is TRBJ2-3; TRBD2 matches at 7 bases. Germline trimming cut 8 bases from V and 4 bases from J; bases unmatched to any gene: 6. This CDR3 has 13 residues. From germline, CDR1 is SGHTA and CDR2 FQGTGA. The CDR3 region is CASGLAGADTQYF. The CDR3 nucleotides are TGTGCCAGCGGTCTTGCGGGGGCAGATACGCAGTATTTT.

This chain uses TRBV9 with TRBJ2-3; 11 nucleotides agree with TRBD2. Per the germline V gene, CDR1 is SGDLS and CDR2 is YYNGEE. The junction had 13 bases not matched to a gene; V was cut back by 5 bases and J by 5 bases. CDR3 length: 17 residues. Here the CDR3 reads CASSPPPLAGEGDTQYF. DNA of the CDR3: TGTGCCAGCAGTCCCCCCCCACTAGCGGGAGAGGGAGATACGCAGTATTTT.

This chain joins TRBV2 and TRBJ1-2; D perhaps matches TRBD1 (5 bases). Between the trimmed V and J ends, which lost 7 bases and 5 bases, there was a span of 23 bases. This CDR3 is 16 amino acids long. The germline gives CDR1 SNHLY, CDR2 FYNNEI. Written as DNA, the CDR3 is TGTGCCAGCACGAAAACCGACAGCCTAATCTCTTATGGCTACACCTTC. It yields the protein CASTKTDSLISYGYTF.

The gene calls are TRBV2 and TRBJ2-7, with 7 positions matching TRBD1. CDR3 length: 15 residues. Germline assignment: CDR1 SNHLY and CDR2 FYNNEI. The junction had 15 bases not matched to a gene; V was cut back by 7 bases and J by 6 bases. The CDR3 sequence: CASIQGISGTVEQYF. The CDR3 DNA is TGTGCCAGCATCCAAGGCATTTCGGGGACAGTCGAGCAGTACTTC.

The CDR3 nucleotides read TGTGCCAGTAGCCCTGCTAAGTCCAGGAGACAAGCGGCCTACGAGCAGTACTTC. Protein: CASSPAKSRRQAAYEQYF. The rearrangement joins TRBV19 to TRBJ2-7; D might be TRBD2 (5 bases). CDR1 is LNHDA and CDR2 is SQIVND in the germline V gene (reference sequence). V gave up 6 bases and J gave up 2 bases, with 26 bases separating them. The CDR3 totals 18 residues.

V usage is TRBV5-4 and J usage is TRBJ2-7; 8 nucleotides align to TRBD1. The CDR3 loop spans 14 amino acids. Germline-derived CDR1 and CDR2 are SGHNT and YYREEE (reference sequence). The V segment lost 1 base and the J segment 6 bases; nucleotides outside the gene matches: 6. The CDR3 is CASSLQGASREQYF. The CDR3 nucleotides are TGTGCCAGCAGCTTGCAGGGGGCAAGCCGCGAGCAGTACTTC.

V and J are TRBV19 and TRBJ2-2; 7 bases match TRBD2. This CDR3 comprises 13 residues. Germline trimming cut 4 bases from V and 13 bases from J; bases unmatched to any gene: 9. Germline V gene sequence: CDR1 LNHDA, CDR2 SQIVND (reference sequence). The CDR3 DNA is TGTGCCAGTAGTACCCGGGGCGGGGGAAGGCTGTTTTTT. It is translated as CASSTRGGGRLFF.

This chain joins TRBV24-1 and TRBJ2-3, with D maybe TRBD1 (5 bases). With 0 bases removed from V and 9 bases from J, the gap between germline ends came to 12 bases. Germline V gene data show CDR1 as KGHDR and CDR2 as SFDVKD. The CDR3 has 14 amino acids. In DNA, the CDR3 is TGTGCCACCAGTGATTTGCCACAGGTCGGGACGCAGTATTTT. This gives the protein CATSDLPQVGTQYF.

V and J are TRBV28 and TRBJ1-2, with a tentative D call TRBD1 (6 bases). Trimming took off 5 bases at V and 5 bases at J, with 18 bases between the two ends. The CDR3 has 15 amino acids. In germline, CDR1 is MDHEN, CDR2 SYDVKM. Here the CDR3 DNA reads TGTGCCAGCAGTACAACGGACAGTTTTTGGTATGGCTACACCTTC. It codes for CASSTTDSFWYGYTF.

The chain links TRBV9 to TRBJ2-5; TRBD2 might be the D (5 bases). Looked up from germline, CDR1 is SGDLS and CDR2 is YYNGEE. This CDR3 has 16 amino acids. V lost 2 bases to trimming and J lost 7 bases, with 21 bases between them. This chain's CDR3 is CASSVNFYWGRGTQYF. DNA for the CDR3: TGTGCCAGCAGCGTGAATTTTTATTGGGGTCGGGGGACCCAGTACTTC.